This entry lists 9 T cell receptor beta chains sequenced from one sample in a study of cytotoxic CD8 clonotypes in ibrutinib-treated CLL. The protocol was immunoSEQ multiplex PCR, while the TCRdb copy is restricted to in-frame clones and leaves out a portion. The table records under 150,000 clones, 80% of them present only once. This sample comprised PBMCs, obtained after 36 months of ibrutinib treatment. Receptors originate from a human donor with chronic lymphocytic leukemia.

The chain has TRBV10-3 and TRBJ2-5; D possibly corresponds to TRBD2 (6 bases). From germline, CDR1 is ENHRY and CDR2 SYGVKD. The CDR3 has 13 amino acids. V lost 7 bases to trimming and J lost 1 base, with 10 bases between them. In DNA form, the CDR3 reads TGTGCCATCACTGGAGGGACCCAAGAGACCCAGTACTTC. Translation: CAITGGTQETQYF.

The chain combines TRBV5-1 with TRBJ1-5; possible D gene TRBD1, 6 bases. The germline V gene encodes CDR1 SGHRS and CDR2 YFSETQ. This CDR3 spans 15 amino acids. The V and J ends lost 2 bases and 0 bases respectively, with 9 bases between them. The chain's CDR3 is CASSFGQSSNQPQHF. The CDR3 DNA reads TGCGCCAGCAGCTTCGGACAGTCTAGCAATCAGCCCCAGCATTTT.

J is TRBJ2-1 and V is TRBV18, with D possibly TRBD2 on 5 matching bases. The CDR3 contains 14 residues. Deletions cut 0 bases from V and 9 bases from J, with 12 bases between. Germline CDR1 reads KGHSH; CDR2 reads LQKENI. The CDR3 protein is CASSPPSLALEQFF. The CDR3, as DNA: TGTGCCAGCTCACCACCAAGCCTAGCACTTGAGCAGTTCTTC.

This chain uses TRBV5-1 with TRBJ2-1; no clear D gene. CDR3 length: 15 amino acids. Germline V gene data show CDR1 as SGHRS and CDR2 as YFSETQ. V was pared by 4 bases and J by 0 bases, with 11 bases between. The CDR3 here is CASSPPYPSYNEQFF. CDR3 DNA sequence: TGCGCCAGCAGCCCCCCGTATCCCTCCTACAATGAGCAGTTCTTC.

The gene calls are TRBV5-1 and TRBJ1-1; tentative D call: TRBD1 (5 bases). V was clipped by 2 bases and J by 0 bases, with 20 bases between them. Germline V gives CDR1 SGHRS, CDR2 YFSETQ. The CDR3 has 18 amino acids. CDR3 amino acids: CASSFVTNSGRMNTEAFF. CDR3 DNA: TGCGCCAGCAGCTTTGTTACCAACTCGGGACGTATGAACACTGAAGCTTTCTTT. Full variable domain (remainder filled in from reference TRBV5-1 and TRBJ1-1): KAGVTQTPRYLIKTRGQQVTLSCSPISGHRSVSWYQQTPGQGLQFLFEYFSETQRNKGNFPGRFSGRQFSNSRSEMNVSTLELGDSALYLCASSFVTNSGRMNTEAFFGQGTRLTVV.

V and J are TRBV11-3 and TRBJ2-1; D possibly corresponds to TRBD2 (5 bases). The germline V and J ends were trimmed by 5 bases and 10 bases, with 15 bases remaining between them. The length of the CDR3 is 13 residues. The V gene's germline CDR1 is SGHNT and CDR2 YENEEA. CDR3: CASSLGEGGEQFF. CDR3 bases: TGTGCCAGCAGCCTCGGAGAGGGCGGAGAGCAGTTCTTC.

The V gene is TRBV7-2, the J gene TRBJ1-1; D is unresolved. The V gene's germline CDR1 is SGHTA and CDR2 FQGNSA. Trimming took 5 bases from V and 11 from J, leaving 15 bases between them. This CDR3 region has 12 residues. The CDR3 DNA follows: TGTGCCAGCAGCACTTACGACCAGGACGCTTTCTTT. Protein: CASSTYDQDAFF.

The rearrangement links TRBV11-2 to TRBJ1-1; 9 bases agree with TRBD1. This CDR3 contains 14 residues. The V gene end was trimmed by 1 base and the J gene end by 8 bases; junction bases not matched to a gene: 5. CDR1 is SGHAT, CDR2 FQNNGV, per germline. The CDR3 DNA follows: TGTGCCAGCAGCTTAGTTGGGACAGGGTTAGAAGCTTTCTTT. Residues: CASSLVGTGLEAFF.

This chain joins TRBV11-2 and TRBJ2-3; possibly TRBD2 for D (5 bases). CDR3 length equals 13 residues. Per the germline V gene, CDR1 is SGHAT and CDR2 is FQNNGV. The V end lost 5 bases, the J end lost 5 bases, and 11 bases lay between the germline ends. The CDR3 region is CASSPDYLDTQYF. DNA for the CDR3: TGTGCCAGCAGCCCCGACTATTTAGATACGCAGTATTTT.